This T cell receptor (beta chain) originates from a study of OX40 agonist ivuxolimab in advanced cancers. Study-wide context: Ivuxolimab, an antibody acting as an agonist of OX40 (CD134), was used to treat patients. The dose-escalation cohort had hepatocellular carcinoma, melanoma, renal cell or head and neck cancer. Study-wide points: Expanded clones were, on average, more numerous in CD8+ T cells than in CD4+.

Germline CDR1 reads SQVTM; CDR2 reads ANQGSEA. CDR3 length equals 11 residues. The assay was immunoSEQ multiplex PCR, and TCRdb's table has in-frame clones only and misses some. The table has over 50,000 clones, approximately 92% seen once. About this clone: The target antigen is unknown.

This receptor was obtained from an adult with an advanced solid tumor such as melanoma, head and neck, liver or kidney cancer. The sequenced sample was CD4+ or CD8+ T cells sorted from blood, obtained in a trial of the OX40 agonist ivuxolimab. The V gene is TRBV29-1, the J gene TRBJ2-7; unclear D gene. The end of the DNA aligns better with TRBJ2-1, so the J call may be wrong. CDR3 in DNA: TGCAGCGTACCGGTGGGAAGTGAGCAGTTCTTC. Amino acids: CSVPVGSEQFF.